This TCR beta chain was captured by sequencing in a study of blood T cells in healthy people across ages. Sample donors were healthy Caucasian individuals that came from Russia, aged about 6 to 95. The second PCR ran about 6 to 12 cycles with a sample-barcoded 5' primer and J-beta primers. The yield of each sample was at least 3 million CDR3-containing paired-end reads. MiXCR was run by TCRdb on the 5' RACE reads, yielding one entry per CDR3 protein. The sample shows 800,000 or so distinct CDR3 sequences, roughly 25% of them seen only once. The study, taken as a whole, reports: With age, beta diversity per million T cells declined roughly linearly, significantly by about 37.

Many counts were recorded for this clonotype. Antigen: not known. The data also belong to a second study, concerning T cells of mothers and their children. That report adds: Clones that were microchimeric and persistent were not detected among T cells.

Specimen: blood. This clonotype was obtained from a boy aged 10-17 years in good health.

CDR3 sequence (DNA): TGTGCCAGCAGCGTTCGGGGAGAAGAGACCCAGTACTTC. The encoded protein is CASSVRGEETQYF. The rearrangement links TRBV9 to TRBJ2-5; D might be TRBD2 (5 bases). This CDR3 comprises 13 residues. Germline CDR1 is SGDLS and CDR2 is YYNGEE. The V and J ends lost 2 bases and 3 bases respectively, with 8 bases between them.